This T cell receptor (beta chain) derives from a study of blood T cell repertoires in COVID-19. Study at large: The study drew acute and convalescent COVID-19 samples from the United States, Italy and Spain. T cells, B-cell-depleted T cells, or PBMCs provided the cDNA or gDNA that served as material.

The V gene lost 1 base and the J gene lost 4 bases, with 8 bases spanning the gap. CDR1 is LNHDA, CDR2 SQIVND, per germline (reference sequence). This CDR3 has 14 residues. Original processing notes: Reference gene primer amplification yielded estimated nucleated cell counts. The table came from immunoSEQ multiplex PCR; TCRdb's copy has only in-frame clones and leaves some out. D and trimming come from the DNA, and the V and J calls and clone size come from that table. Among 140,000 to 150,000 clones, about 90% were seen once, and the ten largest hold 1.7%. The TCR comes from a woman aged 45-60 years with acute or convalescent COVID-19. Sequencing was performed on peripheral blood. This chain connects TRBV19 to TRBJ1-5; D gene unclear. CDR3 DNA sequence: TGTGCCAGTAGTATAGGGGGAGTAAATCAGCCCCAGCATTTT. This codes for CASSIGGVNQPQHF.